This T cell receptor (beta chain) derives from a study of breast tumors, draining lymph nodes, adjacent tissues. Study observations and caveats: Most tumor T cells seemingly derive from lymph node, then expand in tumor. Tumor T cell lymph node origin was a supported hypothesis, not proven. Compared with basal-like, luminal-like tumors shared significantly more repertoire with nontumor tissue. Tumor repertoires ranked between lymph nodes and nontumor tissue in diversity, with V and J gene preferences.

TCRdb ran MiXCR on the multiplex PCR reads and lists one entry per CDR3 protein. Found here are more than 200,000 distinct CDR3 sequences, about 30% of them singletons; the top ten hold 1.1% to 1.5%. Comments on this clonotype: Its antigen is as yet unknown.

Breast cancer patients provided tissue from their axillary draining lymph nodes. In germline, CDR1 is MNHNS, CDR2 SASEGT. The V and J ends lost 4 bases and 6 bases respectively, with 6 bases between them. The CDR3 extends over 11 amino acids. Source material: axillary lymph node tissue. This clonotype was sampled from a female donor with breast cancer. Some clones in this sample may be carry-over from other donors' samples. V usage is TRBV6-1 and J usage is TRBJ1-1; D is undetermined. The CDR3 DNA reads TGTGCCAGCAGTGGGAGCTCTGAAGCTTTCTTT. Protein product: CASSGSSEAFF.